This T cell receptor (beta chain) comes out of a study of OX40 agonist ivuxolimab in advanced cancers. Whole-study results and caveats: Among patients with partial responses at 0.1-3.0 mg/kg, clonal expansion was among the lowest. The authors did not determine the antigen specificity of the expanded peripheral T cells.

For this clone: Its antigen is unidentified.

TCRdb keeps only in-frame clones here, not all; method: immunoSEQ multiplex PCR. The data contain about 79,000 clones, around 90% of them singletons. The origin of this receptor is an adult with an advanced solid tumor such as melanoma, head and neck, liver or kidney cancer. The sequenced sample was CD4+ or CD8+ T cells sorted from blood, obtained in a trial of the OX40 agonist ivuxolimab.

Here the CDR3 DNA reads TGTGCCAGCAGCTTAGGTTTCTCCCTAGGTGGCTACACCTTC. This gives the protein CASSLGFSLGGYTF. The chain is built from TRBV7-8 and TRBJ1-2; no reliable D call. This CDR3 contains 14 residues. From germline, CDR1 is SGHVS and CDR2 FQNEAQ. With 1 base removed from V and 7 bases from J, the gap between germline ends came to 13 bases.